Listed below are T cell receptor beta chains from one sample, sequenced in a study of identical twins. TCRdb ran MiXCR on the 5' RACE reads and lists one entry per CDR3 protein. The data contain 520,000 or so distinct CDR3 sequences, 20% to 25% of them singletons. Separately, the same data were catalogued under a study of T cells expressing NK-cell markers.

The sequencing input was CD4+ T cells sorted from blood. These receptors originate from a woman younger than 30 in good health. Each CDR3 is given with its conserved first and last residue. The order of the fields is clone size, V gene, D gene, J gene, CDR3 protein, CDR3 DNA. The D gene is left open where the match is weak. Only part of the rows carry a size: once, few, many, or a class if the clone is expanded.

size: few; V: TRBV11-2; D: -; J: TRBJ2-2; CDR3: CASSLAVTGELFF; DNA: TGTGCCAGCAGCTTAGCCGTTACCGGGGAGCTGTTTTTT
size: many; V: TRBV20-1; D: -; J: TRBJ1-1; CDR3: CSASRQGTTEAFF; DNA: TGCAGTGCTAGCAGGCAGGGGACCACTGAAGCTTTCTTT
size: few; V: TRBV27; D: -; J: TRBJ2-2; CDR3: CASSAFTGELFF; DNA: TGTGCCAGCAGTGCTTTCACCGGGGAGCTGTTTTTT
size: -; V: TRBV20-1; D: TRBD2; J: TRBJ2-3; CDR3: CSASIAGRTQYF; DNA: TGCAGTGCTTCGATAGCGGGGCGTACGCAGTATTTT
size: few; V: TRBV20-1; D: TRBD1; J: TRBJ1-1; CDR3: CSAQQGSMNTEAFF; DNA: TGCAGTGCCCAACAGGGGTCCATGAACACTGAAGCTTTCTTT
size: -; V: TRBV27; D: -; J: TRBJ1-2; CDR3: CASSHRANYGYTF; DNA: TGTGCCAGCAGCCATAGAGCTAACTATGGCTACACCTTC
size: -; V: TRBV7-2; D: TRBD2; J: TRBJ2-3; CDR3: CASSLDGAGGYTQYF; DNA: TGTGCCAGCAGCTTAGACGGCGCGGGAGGTTATACGCAGTATTTT
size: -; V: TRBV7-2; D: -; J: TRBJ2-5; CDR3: CASSRTEETQYF; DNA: TGTGCCAGCAGCCGGACCGAAGAGACCCAGTACTTC
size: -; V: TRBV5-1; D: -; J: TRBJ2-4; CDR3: CASSLEAGAAKNIQYF; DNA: TGCGCCAGCAGCTTGGAGGCGGGGGCGGCCAAAAACATTCAGTACTTC
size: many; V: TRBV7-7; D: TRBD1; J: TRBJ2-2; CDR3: CASSTRTGTGELFF; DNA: TGTGCTAGCAGCACGAGGACAGGGACCGGGGAGCTGTTTTTT
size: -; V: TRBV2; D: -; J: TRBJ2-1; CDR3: CASSVIGGVKDNEQFF; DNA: TGTGCCAGCAGTGTGATCGGCGGGGTGAAGGACAATGAGCAGTTCTTC
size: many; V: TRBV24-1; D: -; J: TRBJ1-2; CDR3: CATSPGHYGYTF; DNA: TGTGCCACCAGCCCGGGACACTATGGCTACACCTTC
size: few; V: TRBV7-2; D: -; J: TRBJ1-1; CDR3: CASSLEGSLNTEAFF; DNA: TGTGCCAGCAGCTTAGAAGGTTCGCTGAACACTGAAGCTTTCTTT
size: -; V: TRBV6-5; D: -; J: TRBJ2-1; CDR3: CASSSGRNSYNEQFF; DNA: TGTGCCAGCAGTTCGGGTCGAAACTCCTACAATGAGCAGTTCTTC
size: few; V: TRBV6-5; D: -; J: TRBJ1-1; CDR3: CASSYSGFDTEAFF; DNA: TGTGCCAGCAGTTACTCTGGGTTTGACACTGAAGCTTTCTTT
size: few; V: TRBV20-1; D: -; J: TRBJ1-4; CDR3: CSAPGPNEKLFF; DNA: TGCAGTGCCCCCGGCCCTAATGAAAAACTGTTTTTT
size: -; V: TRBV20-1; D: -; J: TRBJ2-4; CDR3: CSAYHGGDKNIQYF; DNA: TGCAGTGCCTATCACGGCGGGGACAAAAACATTCAGTACTTC
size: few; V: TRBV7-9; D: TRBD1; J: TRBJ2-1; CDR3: CASSPGQGERPNEQFF; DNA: TGTGCCAGCAGCCCGGGACAGGGAGAACGGCCCAATGAGCAGTTCTTC
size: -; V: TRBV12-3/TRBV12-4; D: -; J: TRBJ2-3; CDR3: CASSLWNTQYF; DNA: TGTGCCAGCAGTTTATGGAATACGCAGTATTTT
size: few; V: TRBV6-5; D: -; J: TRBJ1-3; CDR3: CASSYSSRGSVGNTIYF; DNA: TGTGCCAGCAGTTACTCGTCCAGGGGCTCGGTAGGAAACACCATATATTTT
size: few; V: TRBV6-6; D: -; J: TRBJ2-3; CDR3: CASNPSVAGRPYF; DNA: TGTGCCAGCAACCCCTCCGTGGCGGGGCGGCCATATTTT
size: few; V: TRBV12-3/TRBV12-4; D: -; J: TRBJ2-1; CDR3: CASSGRERNEQFF; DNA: TGTGCCAGCAGTGGCCGGGAAAGAAATGAGCAGTTCTTC
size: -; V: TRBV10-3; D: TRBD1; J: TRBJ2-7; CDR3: CAISVKGQGAYEQYF; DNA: TGTGCCATCAGTGTTAAGGGACAGGGGGCTTACGAGCAGTACTTC
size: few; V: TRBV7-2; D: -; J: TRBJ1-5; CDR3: CASSLTGALNQPQHF; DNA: TGTGCCAGCAGCCTAACGGGGGCCCTTAATCAGCCCCAGCATTTT
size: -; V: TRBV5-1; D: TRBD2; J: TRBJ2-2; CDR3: CASCPSGGPGELFF; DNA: TGCGCCAGCTGTCCTAGCGGGGGGCCCGGGGAGCTGTTTTTT
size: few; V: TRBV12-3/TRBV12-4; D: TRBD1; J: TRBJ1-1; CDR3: CASSPQGANTEAFF; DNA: TGTGCCAGCAGTCCACAGGGGGCGAACACTGAAGCTTTCTTT
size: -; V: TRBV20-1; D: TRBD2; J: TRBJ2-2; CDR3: CSAWGLAGGPDTGELFF; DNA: TGCAGTGCGTGGGGACTAGCGGGAGGGCCTGACACCGGGGAGCTGTTTTTT
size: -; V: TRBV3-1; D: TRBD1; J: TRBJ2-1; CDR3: CASSRPRDRATAYNEQFF; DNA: TGTGCCAGCAGCCGCCCTCGGGACAGGGCAACAGCCTACAATGAGCAGTTCTTC
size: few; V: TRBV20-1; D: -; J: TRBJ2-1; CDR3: CSAALSSYNEQFF; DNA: TGCAGTGCGGCCTTAAGCTCCTACAATGAGCAGTTCTTC
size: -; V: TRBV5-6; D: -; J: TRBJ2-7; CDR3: CASSLGQPAGQYF; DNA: TGTGCCAGCAGCTTGGGACAGCCCGCCGGGCAGTACTTC
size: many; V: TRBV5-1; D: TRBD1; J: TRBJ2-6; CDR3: CASSPGTGGSMSGANVLTF; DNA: TGCGCCAGCAGCCCCGGGACAGGGGGCTCTATGTCTGGGGCCAACGTCCTGACTTTC
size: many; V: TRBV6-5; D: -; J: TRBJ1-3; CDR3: CASSYDSSGNTIYF; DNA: TGTGCCAGCAGTTACGACAGCTCTGGAAACACCATATATTTT
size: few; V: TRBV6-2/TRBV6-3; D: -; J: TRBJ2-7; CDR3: CASSYSKAGRLSYEQYF; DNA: TGTGCCAGCAGTTACTCGAAGGCAGGCCGACTGTCCTACGAGCAGTACTTC
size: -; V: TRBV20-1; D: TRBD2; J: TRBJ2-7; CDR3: CSARISGSYEQYF; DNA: TGCAGTGCTAGGATTAGCGGGAGCTACGAGCAGTACTTC
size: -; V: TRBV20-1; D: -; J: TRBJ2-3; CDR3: CSARVNADTQYF; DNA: TGCAGTGCTAGAGTGAACGCAGATACGCAGTATTTT
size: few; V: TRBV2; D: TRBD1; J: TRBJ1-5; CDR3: CASSRTGRDQPQHF; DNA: TGTGCCAGCAGTCGGACAGGCAGAGATCAGCCCCAGCATTTT
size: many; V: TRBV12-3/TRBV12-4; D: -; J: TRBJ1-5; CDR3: CASRDNVNQPQHF; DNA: TGTGCCAGCAGGGACAATGTCAATCAGCCCCAGCATTTT
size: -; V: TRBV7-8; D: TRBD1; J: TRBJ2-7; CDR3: CASSQVAGQEHYEQYF; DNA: TGTGCCAGCAGCCAAGTGGCGGGACAGGAGCACTACGAGCAGTACTTC
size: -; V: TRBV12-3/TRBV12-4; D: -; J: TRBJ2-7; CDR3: CASGTDRYEQYF; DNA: TGTGCCAGCGGAACGGACCGGTACGAGCAGTACTTC
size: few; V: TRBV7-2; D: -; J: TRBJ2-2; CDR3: CASGKGGVSTGELFF; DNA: TGTGCCAGCGGAAAAGGGGGAGTTAGCACCGGGGAGCTGTTTTTT
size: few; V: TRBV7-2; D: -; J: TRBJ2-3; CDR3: CASSLWRNTDTQYF; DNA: TGTGCCAGCAGCTTGTGGCGGAACACAGATACGCAGTATTTT
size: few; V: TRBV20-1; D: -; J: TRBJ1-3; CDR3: CSAREQRAGNTIYF; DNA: TGCAGTGCTAGAGAACAGCGGGCTGGAAACACCATATATTTT
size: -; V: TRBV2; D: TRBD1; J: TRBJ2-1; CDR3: CASTLTGSEQFF; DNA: TGTGCCAGCACCTTGACAGGGAGTGAGCAGTTCTTC
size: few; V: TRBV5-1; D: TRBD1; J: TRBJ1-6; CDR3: CASRPGTGVSPLHF; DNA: TGCGCCAGCAGGCCCGGGACAGGGGTTTCACCCCTCCACTTT
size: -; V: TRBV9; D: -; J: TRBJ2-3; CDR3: CASSVGPGPDTQYF; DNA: TGTGCCAGCAGCGTAGGGCCAGGTCCGGATACGCAGTATTTT
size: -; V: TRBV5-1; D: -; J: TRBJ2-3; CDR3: CASSLAGGRRTDTQYF; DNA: TGCGCCAGCAGCTTGGCAGGAGGCAGACGCACAGATACGCAGTATTTT
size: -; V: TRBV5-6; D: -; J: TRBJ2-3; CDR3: CASSLLGGIGGTQYF; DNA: TGTGCCAGCAGCTTGCTGGGGGGCATAGGCGGGACGCAGTATTTT
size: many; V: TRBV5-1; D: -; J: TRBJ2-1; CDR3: CASSLGVFDNEQFF; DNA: TGCGCCAGCAGCTTGGGAGTTTTCGACAATGAGCAGTTCTTC
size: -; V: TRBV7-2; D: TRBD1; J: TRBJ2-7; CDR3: CASSLARGQLTLYEQYF; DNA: TGTGCCAGCAGCTTAGCCCGGGGACAGCTCACCCTCTACGAGCAGTACTTC
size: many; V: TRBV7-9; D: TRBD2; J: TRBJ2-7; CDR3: CASSPRLAGLHLEQYF; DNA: TGTGCCAGCAGCCCCCGGTTAGCGGGACTCCACCTGGAGCAGTACTTC
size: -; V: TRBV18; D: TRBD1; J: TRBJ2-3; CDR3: CASSPMDRGLSTDTQYF; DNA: TGTGCCAGCTCACCTATGGACAGGGGGTTGAGCACAGATACGCAGTATTTT
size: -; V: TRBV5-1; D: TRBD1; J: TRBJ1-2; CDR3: CASTILAGTGNGYTF; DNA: TGCGCCAGCACAATTTTAGCCGGGACAGGGAATGGCTACACCTTC
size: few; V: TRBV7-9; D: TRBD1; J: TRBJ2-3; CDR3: CASTPGTDTDTQYF; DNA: TGTGCCAGCACCCCCGGGACAGACACAGATACGCAGTATTTT
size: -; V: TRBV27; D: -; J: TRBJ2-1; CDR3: CASTMDSSYNEQFF; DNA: TGTGCCAGCACTATGGACAGCTCCTACAATGAGCAGTTCTTC